This TCR beta chain was captured by sequencing in a study of T-cell reconstitution after alpha-beta-depleted transplantation in children. This sample's TCRbeta library carried unique molecular identifier barcodes. MiXCR, run by TCRdb on the PCR reads, gives a single entry per CDR3 protein. The table has fewer than 1 million distinct CDR3 sequences, about 16% seen once. The junction had 7 bases not matched to a gene; V was cut back by 0 bases and J by 3 bases. The CDR3 sequence is 16 residues long. In germline, CDR1 is SGHNT, CDR2 YENEEA. This clonotype was observed a handful of times. Its antigen remains unknown. Study-level points and caveats: T-cell counts and diversity were attributed mostly to newly produced T cells one year after transplant.

The sequencing here drew on PBMCs, mostly from graft donor cells, taken 360 days after TCRalphabeta/CD19-depleted stem cell transplant. J is TRBJ2-7 and V is TRBV11-3; 8 nucleotides align to TRBD1. The TCR sequence derives from a male patient between 10 and 17 years old who had a stem cell transplant for acute lymphoblastic leukemia, so the T cells may come from the graft donor. CDR3 residues: CASSLDLETGVYEQYF. CDR3 nucleotides: TGTGCCAGCAGCTTAGATCTCGAGACAGGGGTCTACGAGCAGTACTTC.